At least ten counts were recorded for the clone carrying this TCR beta chain. Germline V lookup: CDR1 MNHEY, CDR2 SVGAGI. The CDR3 is made up of 15 amino acids. Trimming stripped 3 bases from V and 4 bases from J, with 12 bases between. For TCRbeta, the library was prepared with unique molecular identifiers. Via MiXCR, TCRdb re-called the PCR reads, giving one row per CDR3 protein. The sample includes fewer than 120,000 distinct CDR3 sequences, over 9% seen only once; the top ten take about 8.8%. These data are taken from a study of T-cell reconstitution after alpha-beta-depleted transplantation in children.

The origin of this receptor is a human donor who donated a stem cell graft to a child with acute lymphoblastic leukemia. V is TRBV6-5 and J is TRBJ1-4; unclear D gene. Sequenced here: PBMCs from the stem cell graft donor, sampled from the stem cell graft. The CDR3 sequence is CASSYRESVNEKLFF. Here the CDR3 DNA reads TGTGCCAGCAGTTATAGAGAATCGGTTAATGAAAAACTGTTTTTT.